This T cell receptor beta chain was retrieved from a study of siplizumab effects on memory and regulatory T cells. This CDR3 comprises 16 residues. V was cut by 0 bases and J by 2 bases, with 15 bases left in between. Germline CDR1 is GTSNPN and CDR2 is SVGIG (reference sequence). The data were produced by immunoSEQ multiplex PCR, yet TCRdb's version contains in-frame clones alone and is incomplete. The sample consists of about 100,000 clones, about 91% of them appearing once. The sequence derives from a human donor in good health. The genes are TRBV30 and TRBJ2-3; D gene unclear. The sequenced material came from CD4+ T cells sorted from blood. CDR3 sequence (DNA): TGTGCCTGGAGTGTACTTGGAAACTCCGTCACAGATACGCAGTATTTT. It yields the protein CAWSVLGNSVTDTQYF.